The present entry profiles one T cell receptor (beta chain) with its context. Enrollees, about 18 to 89 years old, lived in about two dozen US areas. The CDR3 is 14 residues long. Looked up from germline, CDR1 is LNHDA and CDR2 is SQIVND (reference sequence). J lost 6 bases, V lost 2 bases, and 4 bases had no gene match. The data were obtained in a study of blood T cell repertoires in COVID-19. Study overall: Researchers got acute and convalescent COVID-19 samples from the United States, Italy and Spain. T cells, B-cell-depleted T cells, or PBMCs supplied cDNA or gDNA.

In the original workflow: Amplification from reference gene primers served as the basis for estimated nucleated cell counts. Sequencing used immunoSEQ multiplex PCR; TCRdb keeps in-frame clones, though not all of them. The D gene and trimming were derived from the DNA, and the V and J assignments and clone size from that table. The sample lists under 250,000 clones, about nine tenths occurring once. Input material: PBMCs or T cells enriched from blood (not recorded which). V gene TRBV19 combines with J gene TRBJ1-5; 7 nucleotides agree with TRBD1. This TCR was sampled from a woman under 40 with acute COVID-19. CDR3 DNA: TGTGCCAGTAGTATACCAGGGGGGAGTCAGCCCCAGCATTTT. Residues: CASSIPGGSQPQHF.